The present T cell receptor beta chain was sequenced within a study of graft-versus-host responses after intestinal transplantation. Study results and caveats: Some GvH clones were seen earlier in gut or blood, suggesting intestinal origin.

Sequencing used immunoSEQ multiplex PCR; TCRdb keeps in-frame clones, though not all of them. In the table there are about 120,000 clones, roughly 95% of which are singletons. Of note for this clone: Antigen specificity is unknown.

Germline CDR1 is MNHEY and CDR2 is SVGAGI. Trimming shortened V by 2 bases and J by 4 bases, and 6 bases separated the two germline ends. This CDR3 comprises 12 residues. This rearrangement joins TRBV6-5 to TRBJ2-7, with D possibly TRBD1 on 5 matching bases. This specimen was unstimulated CD8+ T cells sorted from spleen or lymph node cells, taken before intestinal transplant. This clonotype was sampled from a human donor who received an intestinal transplant. The CDR3 region is CASSYRGYEQYF. The CDR3 DNA is TGTGCCAGCAGTTACAGGGGATACGAGCAGTACTTC.